This T cell receptor beta chain was retrieved from a study of shared clonotypes between healthy human individuals. The CDR3 runs to 12 residues. The trim removed 6 bases at V and 7 bases at J, leaving 2 bases unmatched. Germline CDR1 is SEHNR and CDR2 is FQNEAQ (reference sequence). As regards this clone: Its antigen is unidentified.

Study conclusions and caveats: For naive CD4 cells, around 5% of clonotypes were shared across a few donors.

Measured with immunoSEQ multiplex PCR; TCRdb has only the in-frame clones, and not every one. Among about 2.3 million clones, just under 95% were seen once, and the ten largest hold approximately 0.4%. The chain carries TRBV7-9 and TRBJ1-5; 8 nucleotides line up with TRBD1. The specimen was naive CD4+ T cells from PBMCs. Described subset: CD45RA+ positively selected. The receptor's source is a man aged 18 to 30 in good health. Some clones in this sample may be carry-over from other donors' samples. The CDR3, as DNA: TGTGCCAGCAGTGACAGGGGACAGCCCCAGCATTTT. Translating gives CASSDRGQPQHF.